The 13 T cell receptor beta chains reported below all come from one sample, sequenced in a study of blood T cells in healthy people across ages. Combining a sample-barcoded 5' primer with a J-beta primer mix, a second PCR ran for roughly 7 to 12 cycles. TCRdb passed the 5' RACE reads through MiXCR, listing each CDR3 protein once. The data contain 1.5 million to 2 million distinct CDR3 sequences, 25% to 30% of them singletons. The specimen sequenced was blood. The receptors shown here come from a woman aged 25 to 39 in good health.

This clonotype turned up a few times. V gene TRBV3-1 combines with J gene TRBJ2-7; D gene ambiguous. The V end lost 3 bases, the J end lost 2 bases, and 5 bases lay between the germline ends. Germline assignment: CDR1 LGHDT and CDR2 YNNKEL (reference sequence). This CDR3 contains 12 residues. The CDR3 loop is CASSHQPYEQYF. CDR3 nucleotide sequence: TGTGCCAGCAGCCACCAGCCCTACGAGCAGTACTTC.

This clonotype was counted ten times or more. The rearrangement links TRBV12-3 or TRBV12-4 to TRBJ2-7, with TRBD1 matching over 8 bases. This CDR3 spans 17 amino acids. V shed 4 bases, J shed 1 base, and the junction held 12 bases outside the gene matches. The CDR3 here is CASSYNPRTGSSYEQYF. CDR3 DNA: TGTGCCAGCAGTTACAACCCCCGGACAGGGTCGTCCTACGAGCAGTACTTC.

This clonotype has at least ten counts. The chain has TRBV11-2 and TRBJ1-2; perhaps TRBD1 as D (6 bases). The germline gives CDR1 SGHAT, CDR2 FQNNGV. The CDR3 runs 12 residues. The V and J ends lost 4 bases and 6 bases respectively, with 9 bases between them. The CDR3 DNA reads TGTGCCAGCAGCTCCGAGGGGGATGGCTACACCTTC. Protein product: CASSSEGDGYTF.

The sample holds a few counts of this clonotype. CDR3 protein: CSVGRDLNNSPLHF. The CDR3 bases are TGCAGTGTCGGCCGGGACTTGAACAATTCACCCCTCCACTTT. The chain links TRBV20-1 to TRBJ1-6; maybe TRBD1 (5 bases). V was pared by 7 bases and J by 7 bases, with 17 bases between. This CDR3 contains 14 residues. In germline, CDR1 is DFQATT, CDR2 SNEGSKA (reference sequence).

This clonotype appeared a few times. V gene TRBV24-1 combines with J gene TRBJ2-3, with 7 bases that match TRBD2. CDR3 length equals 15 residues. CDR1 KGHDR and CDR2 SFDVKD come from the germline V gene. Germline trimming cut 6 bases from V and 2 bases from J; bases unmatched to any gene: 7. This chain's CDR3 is CATSPPGLHTDTQYF. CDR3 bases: TGTGCCACCAGTCCCCCGGGACTACACACAGATACGCAGTATTTT.

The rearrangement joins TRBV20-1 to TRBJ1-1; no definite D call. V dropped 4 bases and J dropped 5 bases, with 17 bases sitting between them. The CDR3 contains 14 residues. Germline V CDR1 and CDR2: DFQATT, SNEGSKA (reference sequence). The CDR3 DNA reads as TGCAGTGCTACCCCGGGGAGGGCTGGGACTGAAGCTTTCTTT. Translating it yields CSATPGRAGTEAFF.

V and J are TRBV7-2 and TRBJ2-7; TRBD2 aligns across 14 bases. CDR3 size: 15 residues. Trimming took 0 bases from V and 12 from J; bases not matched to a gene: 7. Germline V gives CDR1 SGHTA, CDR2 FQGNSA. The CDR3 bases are TGTGCCAGCAGCTTAGCTATGGGGACTAGCGGGAGTTGGTACTTC. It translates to CASSLAMGTSGSWYF.

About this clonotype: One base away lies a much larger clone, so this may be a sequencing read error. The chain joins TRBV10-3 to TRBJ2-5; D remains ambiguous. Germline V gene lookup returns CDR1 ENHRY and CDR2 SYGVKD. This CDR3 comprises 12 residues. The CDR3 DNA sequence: TGTGCCATCAACTCTAACCAAGAGGCCCAGTACTTC. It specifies CAINSNQEAQYF.

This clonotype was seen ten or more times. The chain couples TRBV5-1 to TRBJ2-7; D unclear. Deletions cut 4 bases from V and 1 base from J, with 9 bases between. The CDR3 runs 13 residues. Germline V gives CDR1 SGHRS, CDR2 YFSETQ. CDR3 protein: CASSRIGSYEQYF. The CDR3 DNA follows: TGCGCCAGCAGCCGGATAGGGTCCTACGAGCAGTACTTC. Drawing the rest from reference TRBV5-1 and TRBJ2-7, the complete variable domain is KAGVTQTPRYLIKTRGQQVTLSCSPISGHRSVSWYQQTPGQGLQFLFEYFSETQRNKGNFPGRFSGRQFSNSRSEMNVSTLELGDSALYLCASSRIGSYEQYFGPGTRLTVT.

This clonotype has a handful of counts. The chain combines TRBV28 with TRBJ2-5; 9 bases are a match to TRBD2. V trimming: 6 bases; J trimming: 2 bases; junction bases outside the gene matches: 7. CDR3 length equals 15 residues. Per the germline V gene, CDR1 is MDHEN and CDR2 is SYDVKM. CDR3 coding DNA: TGTGCCAGCAGCCGACTTGGACTAGCGCAAGAGACCCAGTACTTC. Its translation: CASSRLGLAQETQYF.

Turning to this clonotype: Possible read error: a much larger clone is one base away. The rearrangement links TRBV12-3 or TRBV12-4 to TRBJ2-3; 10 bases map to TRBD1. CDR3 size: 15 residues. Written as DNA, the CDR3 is TGTACCAGCAGTTTGGGGACAGGGGGCACAGATACGCAGTATTTT. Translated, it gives CTSSLGTGGTDTQYF.

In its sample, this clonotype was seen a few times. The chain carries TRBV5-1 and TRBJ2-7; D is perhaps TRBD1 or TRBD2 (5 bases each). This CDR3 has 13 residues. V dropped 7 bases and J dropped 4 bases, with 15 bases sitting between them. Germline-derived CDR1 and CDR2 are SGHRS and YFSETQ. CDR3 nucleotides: TGCGCCAGCTCAAATGTCGAGGGGTACGAGCAGTACTTC. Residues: CASSNVEGYEQYF. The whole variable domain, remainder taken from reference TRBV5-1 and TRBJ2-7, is KAGVTQTPRYLIKTRGQQVTLSCSPISGHRSVSWYQQTPGQGLQFLFEYFSETQRNKGNFPGRFSGRQFSNSRSEMNVSTLELGDSALYLCASSNVEGYEQYFGPGTRLTVT.

The CDR3 region has the DNA TGTGCCAGCCGACAGGGGGTCTCCTACAATGAGCAGTTCTTC. Residues: CASRQGVSYNEQFF. V is TRBV3-1 and J is TRBJ2-1; TRBD1 matches at 9 bases. The V and J ends lost 8 bases and 0 bases, in that order; junction bases with no gene match: 2. The CDR3 loop spans 14 amino acids. Germline V gives CDR1 LGHDT, CDR2 YNNKEL (reference sequence).